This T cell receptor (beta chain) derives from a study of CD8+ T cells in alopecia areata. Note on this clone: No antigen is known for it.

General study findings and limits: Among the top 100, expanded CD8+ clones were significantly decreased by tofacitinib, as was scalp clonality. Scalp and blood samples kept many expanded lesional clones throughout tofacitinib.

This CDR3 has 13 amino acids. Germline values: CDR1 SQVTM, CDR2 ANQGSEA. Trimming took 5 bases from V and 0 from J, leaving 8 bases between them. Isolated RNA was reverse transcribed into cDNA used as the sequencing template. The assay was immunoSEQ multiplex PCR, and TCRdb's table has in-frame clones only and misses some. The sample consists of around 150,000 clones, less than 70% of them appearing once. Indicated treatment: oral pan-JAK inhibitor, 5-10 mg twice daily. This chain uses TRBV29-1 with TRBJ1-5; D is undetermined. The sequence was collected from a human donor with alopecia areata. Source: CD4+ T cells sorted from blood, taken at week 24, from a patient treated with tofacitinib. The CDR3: CSVSENSNQPQHF. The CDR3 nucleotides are TGCAGCGTTTCTGAGAATAGCAATCAGCCCCAGCATTTT. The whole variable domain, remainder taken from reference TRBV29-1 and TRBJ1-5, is SAVISQKPSRDICQRGTSLTIQCQVDSQVTMMFWYRQQPGQSLTLIATANQGSEATYESGFVIDKFPISRPNLTFSTLTVSNMSPEDSSIYLCSVSENSNQPQHFGDGTRLSIL.